This T cell receptor (beta chain) stems from a study of blood T cell repertoires in COVID-19. On the study more broadly: COVID-19 samples from acute and convalescent phases originated in the United States, Italy and Spain.

As handled by the study authors: Estimation of nucleated cell counts relied on the amplification of reference gene primers. Method: immunoSEQ multiplex PCR; TCRdb's copy keeps in-frame clones and lacks some. For V, J and clone size, that table is used; D and trimming come from the DNA. The data contain 300,000 to 350,000 clones, about 90% of them singletons. Deletions cut 2 bases from V and 4 bases from J, with 18 bases between. The CDR3 contains 16 residues. Germline V CDR1 and CDR2: MNHEY, SMNVEV (reference sequence). Participants were aged roughly 18 to 100 years from 20 to 30 US areas. Symptom resolution, clearance, or two negative PCRs marked donors in Cohort 3 as recovered.

This receptor was taken from a woman aged 30 to 39 who had recovered from COVID-19. The chain recombines TRBV27 with TRBJ2-7; D possibly corresponds to TRBD1 (7 bases). The sequencing sample was made of PBMCs or T cells enriched from blood (not recorded which). The DNA of the CDR3 is TGTGCCAGCAGTTTAAGGGGGCGGGGTGTTGGATACGAGCAGTACTTC. Its protein is CASSLRGRGVGYEQYF.